Shown below are 5 T cell receptor beta chains from a single sample sequenced in a study of STAT3 mutations in large granular lymphocyte leukemia. Study results and caveats: Every T-LGLL patient had at least one immunodominant TCRbeta clonotype.

The repertoire was sequenced with immunoSEQ multiplex PCR; TCRdb's copy has only in-frame clones and lacks some. Among about 42,000 clones listed, about 81% were seen once. The antigens for these receptors are not known. The sample consisted of PBMCs. The receptors were sampled from a human donor with T large granular lymphocyte leukemia. Some clones in this sample may be carry-over from other donors' samples.

The chain combines TRBV4-3 with TRBJ1-4, with D tentatively TRBD1 (5 bases). Per the germline V gene, CDR1 is LGHNA and CDR2 is YSLEER. Trimming removed 3 bases at V and 4 bases at J, with 18 bases between. The CDR3 sequence is 17 residues long. CDR3 nucleotide sequence: TGCGCCAGCAGCCACAGACCCCCAGGGTCCGGTAATGAAAAACTGTTTTTT. It specifies CASSHRPPGSGNEKLFF.

The chain has TRBV5-1 and TRBJ1-4; 7 positions agree with TRBD1. V shed 4 bases and J 4 bases; nucleotides not matched to a gene: 7. CDR3 size: 15 residues. The germline CDR1 and CDR2 sequences are SGHRS and YFSETQ. The CDR3 here is CASSRAGGRNEKLFF. In nucleotides, the CDR3 is TGCGCCAGCAGCCGTGCAGGGGGACGTAATGAAAAACTGTTTTTT.

The genes are TRBV6-1 and TRBJ2-5; D gene uncertain. Germline assignment: CDR1 MNHNS and CDR2 SASEGT. CDR3 length: 12 residues. V was pared by 4 bases and J by 4 bases, with 7 bases between. The CDR3 bases are TGTGCCAGCAGTGCGGTATCAGAGACCCAGTACTTC. Protein sequence: CASSAVSETQYF.

The chain joins TRBV7-9 to TRBJ1-2; no definite D call. The germline V and J ends were trimmed by 6 bases and 6 bases, with 17 bases remaining between them. This CDR3 spans 14 amino acids. CDR1 SEHNR and CDR2 FQNEAQ come from the germline V gene (reference sequence). The CDR3 spells CASSTPRSEDGYTF. CDR3 coding DNA: TGTGCCAGCAGTACACCACGGAGCGAGGATGGCTACACCTTC. Full variable domain (rest looked up from reference TRBV7-9 and TRBJ1-2): DTGVSQNPRHKITKRGQNVTFRCDPISEHNRLYWYRQTLGQGPEFLTYFQNEAQLEKSRLLSDRFSAERPKGSFSTLEIQRTEQGDSAMYLCASSTPRSEDGYTFGSGTRLTVV.

This clone was seen only a few times. The V and J genes are TRBV7-2 and TRBJ1-5; D uncertain. Germline V gene sequence: CDR1 SGHTA, CDR2 FQGNSA. The CDR3 runs 15 residues. V shed 1 base and J shed 0 bases, with 7 bases lying between them. CDR3 nucleotides: TGTGCCAGCAGCTTAGTTAGTGATAGCAATCAGCCCCAGCATTTT. It encodes CASSLVSDSNQPQHF.